A single sample is the source of the 21 T cell receptor beta chains below, sequenced in a study of T cells in localized non-small cell lung cancer. The assay was immunoSEQ multiplex PCR, and TCRdb's table has in-frame clones only and misses some. The sample holds roughly 36,000 clones; roughly 80% are singletons and the top ten take roughly 36%. This specimen was PBMCs, taken before any cancer treatment. These receptors originate from a woman aged 40-70 years with stage II squamous cell lung carcinoma.

This CDR3 is CASSEADTQYF. The CDR3 region has the DNA TGTGCCAGTAGCGAGGCAGATACGCAGTATTTT. This chain links TRBV28 with TRBJ2-3, with a possible D match to TRBD2 (5 bases). The CDR3 spans 11 residues. Germline loops: CDR1 MDHEN, CDR2 SYDVKM. The germline V and J ends were trimmed by 9 bases and 4 bases, with 8 bases remaining between them.

V is TRBV29-1 and J is TRBJ1-2, with a possible D match to TRBD1 (5 bases). CDR1 SQVTM and CDR2 ANQGSEA come from the germline V gene. V was pared by 8 bases and J by 0 bases, with 13 bases between. The CDR3 runs to 13 residues. The CDR3 DNA follows: TGCAGCACGAGGGAGGGGACTAACTATGGCTACACCTTC. This gives the protein CSTREGTNYGYTF.

The J gene is TRBJ2-7, the V gene TRBV15, with D unresolved. Germline V gene sequence: CDR1 LNHNV, CDR2 YYDKDF (reference sequence). The V end lost 0 bases, the J end lost 3 bases, and 9 bases lay between the germline ends. CDR3 length: 14 amino acids. The CDR3 spells CATSRDRKDYEQYV. The CDR3 bases are TGTGCCACCAGCAGAGATCGAAAAGACTACGAGCAGTACGTC.

The rearrangement joins TRBV5-8 to TRBJ1-5; D not certain. This CDR3 has 15 residues. With 4 bases removed from V and 3 bases from J, the gap between germline ends came to 14 bases. Germline V gives CDR1 SGHTS, CDR2 YDEGEE. This CDR3 reads CASSPGAWVNQPQHF. In nucleotides, the CDR3 is TGTGCCAGCAGCCCCGGAGCCTGGGTCAATCAGCCCCAGCATTTT.

The chain combines TRBV18 with TRBJ2-4; 8 positions agree with TRBD2. CDR1 KGHSH and CDR2 LQKENI come from the germline V gene. V lost 0 bases to trimming and J lost 7 bases; unmatched junction nucleotides: 8. CDR3 length: 16 residues. CDR3 in amino acids: CASSPPGGGVTNIQYF. CDR3 nucleotides: TGTGCCAGCTCACCACCCGGGGGGGGAGTGACCAACATTCAGTACTTC.

J is TRBJ1-2 and V is TRBV2; 8 bases match TRBD1. The CDR3 is 13 amino acids. Germline lookup yields CDR1 SNHLY and CDR2 FYNNEI. Losses at the gene ends were 2 bases for V and 7 bases for J; bases not matched to a gene: 3. The CDR3 is CASSEQGQGGYTF. Here the CDR3 DNA reads TGTGCCAGCAGTGAACAAGGACAGGGTGGCTACACCTTC.

As for this clone: The junction departs from the called germline gene at one end, perhaps through a read error. The chain is built from TRBV5-1 and TRBJ2-7; 7 bases fit TRBD1. The V gene's germline CDR1 is SGHRS and CDR2 YFSETQ. This CDR3 region has 15 residues. DNA for the CDR3: TGCGCCAGCAACTTGGTTACGGGGACAGAAAACGAGCAGTACTTC. This codes for CASNLVTGTENEQYF. The whole variable domain, filled in from reference TRBV5-1 and TRBJ2-7, reads KAGVTQTPRYLIKTRGQQVTLSCSPISGHRSVSWYQQTPGQGLQFLFEYFSETQRNKGNFPGRFSGRQFSNSRSEMNVSTLELGDSALYLCASNLVTGTENEQYFGPGTRLTVT.

The rearrangement joins TRBV7-9 to TRBJ2-5; D might be TRBD2 (7 bases). The CDR3 sequence is 17 residues long. Germline V gene sequence: CDR1 SEHNR, CDR2 FQNEAQ (reference sequence). V was clipped by 2 bases and J by 3 bases, with 19 bases between them. This CDR3 is CASSLNGPGEGEETQYF. CDR3 nucleotides: TGTGCCAGCAGCTTAAATGGGCCAGGGGAGGGAGAAGAGACCCAGTACTTC.

The chain recombines TRBV6-1 with TRBJ1-5; possible D gene TRBD1, 5 bases. The CDR3 contains 15 residues. Trimming removed 7 bases from V and 0 bases from J, with 13 bases in between. Looked up from germline, CDR1 is MNHNS and CDR2 is SASEGT. The chain's CDR3 is CASNLLGGSNQPQHF. The CDR3 DNA follows: TGTGCCAGCAACCTACTGGGGGGTAGCAATCAGCCCCAGCATTTT.

The chain combines TRBV27 with TRBJ2-3; D possibly corresponds to TRBD2 (6 bases). The CDR3 is 15 amino acids. The germline V and J ends were trimmed by 6 bases and 1 base, with 14 bases remaining between them. Germline lookup yields CDR1 MNHEY and CDR2 SMNVEV (reference sequence). CDR3 in DNA: TGTGCCAGCAGCCCTATACTAGCAGGCACAGATACGCAGTATTTT. The encoded protein is CASSPILAGTDTQYF.

This clone was detected once. The chain joins TRBV27 to TRBJ2-4, with a weak D call TRBD1 (5 bases). V was pared by 5 bases and J by 6 bases, with 20 bases between. CDR3 length: 16 amino acids. Germline V gene data show CDR1 as MNHEY and CDR2 as SMNVEV (reference sequence). As DNA, the CDR3 is TGTGCCAGCAGTCCCGACAGCTCTAGGTCCCCAAACATTCAGTACTTC. Translating it yields CASSPDSSRSPNIQYF.

This clone was counted only a few times. The V gene is TRBV19, the J gene TRBJ2-2; 8 positions agree with TRBD1. Germline lookup yields CDR1 LNHDA and CDR2 SQIVND (reference sequence). The CDR3 has 15 residues. Trimming at V came to 4 bases and at J to 8 bases, leaving 9 bases not matched to a gene. CDR3 loop: CASSTNGQGGGELFF. CDR3 in DNA: TGTGCCAGTAGTACCAACGGACAGGGCGGGGGGGAGCTGTTTTTT. Filled out from reference TRBV19 and TRBJ2-2, the complete variable domain reads DGGITQSPKYLFRKEGQNVTLSCEQNLNHDAMYWYRQDPGQGLRLIYYSQIVNDFQKGDIAEGYSVSREKKESFPLTVTSAQKNPTAFYLCASSTNGQGGGELFFGEGSRLTVL.

The chain is built from TRBV4-2 and TRBJ1-2, with D possibly TRBD1 on 5 matching bases. V was pared by 0 bases and J by 3 bases, with 14 bases between. The CDR3 totals 16 residues. In germline, CDR1 is LGHNA, CDR2 YNFKEQ. The chain's CDR3 is CASSQDAGLRYYGYTF. As DNA, the CDR3 is TGTGCCAGCAGCCAAGATGCAGGGCTTAGGTACTATGGCTACACCTTC.

The V call is TRBV29-1, the J call TRBJ2-5; D possibly corresponds to TRBD1 (6 bases). The CDR3 contains 13 residues. Per germline, CDR1 SQVTM and CDR2 ANQGSEA. V gave up 5 bases and J gave up 3 bases, with 13 bases separating them. The CDR3 loop reads CSVRGTGKETQYF. The CDR3 nucleotides read TGCAGCGTTCGGGGAACAGGGAAAGAGACCCAGTACTTC.

The chain links TRBV7-3 to TRBJ2-2, with a tentative D call TRBD1 (5 bases). V lost 10 bases and J 1 base, leaving 13 bases between the germline ends. CDR1 is SGHTA, CDR2 FQGTGA, per germline. The CDR3 has 14 residues. For the CDR3, the DNA is TGTGCCACCTCGGTGCAGGGGAACACCGGGGAGCTGTTTTTT. It codes for CATSVQGNTGELFF. Together with reference TRBV7-3 and TRBJ2-2, the CDR3 gives the full variable domain: GAGVSQTPSNKVTEKGKYVELRCDPISGHTALYWYRQSLGQGPEFLIYFQGTGAADDSGLPNDRFFAVRPEGSVSTLKIQRTERGDSAVYLCATSVQGNTGELFFGEGSRLTVL.

The gene calls are TRBV19 and TRBJ2-2, with 13 bases identical to TRBD2. The length of the CDR3 is 18 residues. Trimming cost V 0 bases and J 7 bases; bases outside gene matches: 8. Germline-derived CDR1 and CDR2 are LNHDA and SQIVND (reference sequence). CDR3 sequence: CASSIEGLAGDRYGELFF. CDR3 DNA sequence: TGTGCCAGTAGTATAGAAGGACTAGCGGGAGACCGATACGGGGAGCTGTTTTTT.

The CDR3 DNA follows: TGTGCCAGCAGCTTAGCCGATGGGGCCGTCTACGAGCAGTACTTC. Protein product: CASSLADGAVYEQYF. The rearrangement uses TRBV11-1 and TRBJ2-7; possibly TRBD1 for D (5 bases). Germline V gene data show CDR1 as SGHAT and CDR2 as FQDESV (reference sequence). V was clipped by 0 bases and J by 3 bases, with 12 bases between them. This CDR3 spans 15 amino acids.

The rearrangement links TRBV28 to TRBJ1-5; D might be TRBD1 (6 bases). The CDR3 totals 13 residues. CDR1 and CDR2 (germline): MDHEN, SYDVKM. V was pared by 8 bases and J by 3 bases, with 11 bases between. CDR3 bases: TGTGCCAGCGACAGGTTGTTCAATCAGCCCCAGCATTTT. This codes for CASDRLFNQPQHF. The whole variable domain, filled in from reference TRBV28 and TRBJ1-5, reads DVKVTQSSRYLVKRTGEKVFLECVQDMDHENMFWYRQDPGLGLRLIYFSYDVKMKEKGDIPEGYSVSREKKERFSLILESASTNQTSMYLCASDRLFNQPQHFGDGTRLSIL.

The CDR3 protein is CASSPYREDLNQPQHF. The CDR3 DNA sequence: TGTGCCAGCTCACCCTATCGGGAGGACCTCAATCAGCCCCAGCATTTT. The chain recombines TRBV18 with TRBJ1-5; D unresolved. Germline CDR1 KGHSH, CDR2 LQKENI. This CDR3 spans 16 amino acids. V lost 3 bases to trimming and J lost 3 bases, with 15 bases between them.

The V gene is TRBV10-3, the J gene TRBJ2-1; 7 bases map to TRBD1. CDR1 is ENHRY and CDR2 is SYGVKD in the germline V gene. The CDR3 is 17 amino acids. V gave up 0 bases and J gave up 4 bases; unmatched junction bases: 9. The CDR3 reads CAISESESGGIYNEQFF. The CDR3 nucleotides read TGTGCCATCAGTGAGTCCGAATCAGGGGGAATATACAATGAGCAGTTCTTC.

V is TRBV28 and J is TRBJ2-1; TRBD1 matches 10 bases. Trimming removed 4 bases from V and 6 bases from J; junction bases left unmatched: 3. CDR3 length: 14 residues. CDR1 MDHEN and CDR2 SYDVKM come from the germline V gene. The CDR3 nucleotides are TGTGCCAGCAGTTGGGGGACAGGGGCCAATGAGCAGTTCTTC. It codes for CASSWGTGANEQFF.